One sample yielded the 21 T cell receptor beta chains listed below, sequenced in a study of cytomegalovirus exposure and HLA in healthy donors listed by TCRdb under 2017. Preparation of the library involved the immunoSEQ multiplex PCR assay. The multiplex PCR relied on a mix of 60 forward primers for TCR Vbeta segments and 13 reverse primers for TCR Jbeta segments. TCRdb holds this immuneACCESS table with in-frame rearrangements only. Some clones are missing; in checked studies, unresolved V genes explain under half, and the rest has no known cause. The sample table holds over 110,000 clones, of which approximately 80% were seen once. 5% to 7.5% of the sample is taken by the ten largest. What was sequenced was PBMCs. The source is a woman in her forties in good health and CMV-seropositive.

This clone was counted a few times. The chain joins TRBV5-8 to TRBJ1-3; 8 nucleotides match TRBD1. V dropped 1 base and J dropped 0; count of bases not matched to a gene: 0. The CDR3 length is 15 residues. Germline V gene data show CDR1 as SGHTS and CDR2 as YDEGEE. The CDR3 is CASSLTGGSGNTIYF. Written as DNA, the CDR3 is TGTGCCAGCAGCTTGACAGGGGGCTCTGGAAACACCATATATTTT.

This chain joins TRBV6-5 and TRBJ2-2; 12 bases fit TRBD1. The germline V gene has CDR1 MNHEY and CDR2 SVGAGI. The CDR3 extends over 15 amino acids. V lost 6 bases and J lost 5; bases outside the gene matches: 4. The CDR3 DNA reads as TGTGCCAGCAGCCGGGACAGGGGGCAAACCGGGGAGCTGTTTTTT. This gives the protein CASSRDRGQTGELFF.

This clone was seen more than once but under ten times. The chain has TRBV7-6 and TRBJ2-3; possible D gene TRBD1, 6 bases. Trimming removed 5 bases from V and 6 bases from J, with 18 bases in between. This CDR3 has 15 residues. Germline-derived CDR1 and CDR2 are SGHVS and FNYEAQ. Here the CDR3 reads CASSPRGPTGDTQYF. The CDR3 DNA sequence: TGTGCCAGCAGCCCTAGGGGACCTACAGGGGATACGCAGTATTTT.

The gene calls are TRBV7-6 and TRBJ1-1; the match to TRBD1 covers 7 bases. With 5 bases clipped from V and 3 bases from J, the junction kept 6 bases outside the gene matches. This CDR3 region has 14 residues. The V gene's germline CDR1 is SGHVS and CDR2 FNYEAQ. This CDR3 is CASSLRQGDTEAFF. The CDR3 nucleotides are TGTGCCAGCAGCCTCAGACAGGGAGACACTGAAGCTTTCTTT.

The gene calls are TRBV15 and TRBJ2-4; no definite D call. V was clipped by 0 bases and J by 0 bases, with 12 bases between them. This CDR3 has 17 amino acids. Germline assignment: CDR1 LNHNV and CDR2 YYDKDF (reference sequence). The CDR3 DNA follows: TGTGCCACCAGCAGAGATCGCCCGAATAGAGCCAAAAACATTCAGTACTTC. As protein: CATSRDRPNRAKNIQYF.

The chain links TRBV27 to TRBJ2-5, with D possibly matching TRBD1 (5 bases). Trimming shortened V by 6 bases and J by 13 bases, and 12 bases separated the two germline ends. Germline CDR1 is MNHEY and CDR2 is SMNVEV (reference sequence). This CDR3 has 10 residues. CDR3 coding DNA: TGTGCCAGCAGGACCAGGGTGTGGTACTTC. It specifies CASRTRVWYF.

V gene TRBV28 combines with J gene TRBJ1-2; 10 nucleotides line up with TRBD1. Germline V gene sequence: CDR1 MDHEN, CDR2 SYDVKM. The V and J ends lost 6 bases and 7 bases, in that order; junction bases with no gene match: 5. This CDR3 is 13 amino acids long. CDR3 region: CASREGTGAGYTF. DNA of the CDR3: TGTGCCAGCAGGGAAGGGACAGGGGCTGGCTACACCTTC.

The chain carries TRBV5-1 and TRBJ2-7; 8 bases fit TRBD1. The CDR3 extends over 16 amino acids. The trim removed 0 bases at V and 2 bases at J, leaving 7 bases unmatched. Germline V gene lookup returns CDR1 SGHRS and CDR2 YFSETQ. In nucleotides, the CDR3 is TGCGCCAGCAGCTTGGCGGAACAGGGGGTCACCTACGAGCAGTACTTC. Translating it yields CASSLAEQGVTYEQYF.

This chain joins TRBV6-1 and TRBJ1-5; TRBD1 might be the D (5 bases). The ends were cut back, 4 bases at V and 4 bases at J, with 8 bases in the middle. This CDR3 spans 13 amino acids. Germline CDR1 and CDR2: MNHNS and SASEGT. DNA for the CDR3: TGTGCCAGCAGTGGGGACTTTAATCAGCCCCAGCATTTT. It translates to CASSGDFNQPQHF.

The J gene is TRBJ2-1, the V gene TRBV2; D call uncertain. V gave up 8 bases and J gave up 4 bases, with 12 bases separating them. The CDR3 is made up of 13 amino acids. CDR1 SNHLY and CDR2 FYNNEI come from the germline V gene. The CDR3 DNA reads TGTGCCAGCGCCGCGGTGGGTTACAATGAGCAGTTCTTC. Translation gives CASAAVGYNEQFF.

This rearrangement joins TRBV4-2 to TRBJ2-2; 8 bases fit TRBD2. The V gene end was trimmed by 1 base and the J gene end by 3 bases; junction bases not matched to a gene: 4. This CDR3 is built from 16 residues. The germline V gene has CDR1 LGHNA and CDR2 YNFKEQ. The DNA for the CDR3 is TGTGCCAGCAGCCAAGGAGCGGGAGAAGACACCGGGGAGCTGTTTTTT. It yields the protein CASSQGAGEDTGELFF.

The chain combines TRBV2 with TRBJ2-4; possibly TRBD2 for D (5 bases). Germline assignment: CDR1 SNHLY and CDR2 FYNNEI. The CDR3 consists of 14 residues. The germline V and J ends were trimmed by 4 bases and 0 bases, with 7 bases remaining between them. In nucleotides, the CDR3 is TGTGCCAGCAGTGGAGGACTAGCCAAAAACATTCAGTACTTC. This translates into CASSGGLAKNIQYF.

The gene calls are TRBV18 and TRBJ1-1; D call uncertain. CDR1 KGHSH and CDR2 LQKENI come from the germline V gene. V was clipped by 0 bases and J by 4 bases, with 12 bases between them. This CDR3 contains 15 residues. CDR3 nucleotides: TGTGCCAGCTCACCACCGAGTCCGGGGTCCACTGAAGCTTTCTTT. Amino acids: CASSPPSPGSTEAFF.

V and J are TRBV2 and TRBJ2-3; D unclear. CDR1 is SNHLY and CDR2 is FYNNEI in the germline V gene. The V and J ends lost 6 bases and 0 bases respectively, with 10 bases between them. The CDR3 extends over 14 amino acids. In DNA, the CDR3 is TGTGCCAGCAGCGCTATCCAAAGCACAGATACGCAGTATTTT. This gives the protein CASSAIQSTDTQYF.

The table lists this clone with a few counts. The chain carries TRBV28 and TRBJ2-7; D is possibly TRBD1 (6 bases). Trimming took off 1 base at V and 2 bases at J, with 9 bases between the two ends. CDR3 length: 14 residues. Germline CDR1 is MDHEN and CDR2 is SYDVKM. In DNA, the CDR3 is TGTGCCAGCAGTTTATTTGCAGGGGCCTACGAGCAGTACTTC. Amino acid sequence: CASSLFAGAYEQYF.

This clone showed up just once. The chain joins TRBV11-2 to TRBJ2-2, with 9 nucleotides matching TRBD2. This CDR3 comprises 17 residues. J was trimmed by 1 base and V by 1 base; bases with no gene match: 4. Germline CDR1 SGHAT, CDR2 FQNNGV. For the CDR3, the DNA is TGTGCCAGCAGCTTAGTTAGGCGGGAGGGGAACACCGGGGAGCTGTTTTTT. Amino acids: CASSLVRREGNTGELFF. Complete variable domain (other parts from reference TRBV11-2 and TRBJ2-2): EAGVAQSPRYKIIEKRQSVAFWCNPISGHATLYWYQQILGQGPKLLIQFQNNGVVDDSQLPKDRFSAERLKGVDSTLKIQPAKLEDSAVYLCASSLVRREGNTGELFFGEGSRLTVL.

V usage is TRBV5-1 and J usage is TRBJ2-2, with TRBD2 identical over 7 bases. Per germline, CDR1 SGHRS and CDR2 YFSETQ. Losses at the gene ends were 0 bases for V and 1 base for J; bases not matched to a gene: 3. The CDR3 sequence is 16 residues long. As DNA, the CDR3 is TGCGCCAGCAGCTTGGATCGGACTAGGAACACCGGGGAGCTGTTTTTT. Translated, it gives CASSLDRTRNTGELFF.

This clone was counted once. The genes are TRBV19 and TRBJ1-4; D might be TRBD1 (5 bases). The V gene lost 5 bases and the J gene lost 8 bases, with 9 bases spanning the gap. Germline lookup yields CDR1 LNHDA and CDR2 SQIVND (reference sequence). The CDR3 extends over 12 amino acids. CDR3 protein: CASSDQGEKLFF. In DNA form, the CDR3 reads TGTGCCAGTAGTGACCAGGGAGAAAAACTGTTTTTT.

J is TRBJ2-7 and V is TRBV7-2, with D perhaps matching TRBD2 (5 bases). CDR1 is SGHTA and CDR2 is FQGNSA in the germline V gene. With 1 base removed from V and 0 bases from J, the gap between germline ends came to 13 bases. CDR3 length equals 16 residues. CDR3 sequence: CASSLVPGEPSYEQYF. CDR3 bases: TGTGCCAGCAGCTTAGTCCCCGGGGAGCCCTCCTACGAGCAGTACTTC.

The chain employs TRBV9 and TRBJ2-3; D perhaps matches TRBD2 (6 bases). This CDR3 is built from 16 residues. V was pared by 3 bases and J by 2 bases, with 16 bases between. CDR1 and CDR2 (germline): SGDLS, YYNGEE. In DNA form, the CDR3 reads TGTGCCAGCAGCGGAACGGGAGTTCGACCCACAGATACGCAGTATTTT. It is translated as CASSGTGVRPTDTQYF.

The chain carries TRBV5-1 and TRBJ2-3, with 7 bases fitting TRBD1. V dropped 2 bases and J dropped 2; count of bases not matched to a gene: 5. CDR1 and CDR2 (germline): SGHRS, YFSETQ. CDR3 length: 15 residues. CDR3 in amino acids: CASSLNRGTTDTQYF. In nucleotides, the CDR3 is TGCGCCAGCAGCTTAAACAGGGGTACCACAGATACGCAGTATTTT.